This T cell receptor beta chain appears in the sequencing data of a study of blood T cells in healthy people across ages. The second PCR ran roughly 6 to 12 cycles with a sample-barcoded 5' primer and J-beta primers. TCRdb re-called the 5' RACE reads with MiXCR, one entry per CDR3 protein. Altogether 800,000 to 950,000 distinct CDR3 sequences are present, just under 30% being singletons, with the ten largest covering about 10%. Regarding the study as a whole: Naive T cell percentage showed a strong correlation with the diversity of TCR beta.

Trimming left V 5 bases short and J 5 bases short, with 15 bases between. CDR1 is SGHTA and CDR2 is FQGNSA in the germline V gene. The CDR3 spans 14 residues. Only a few counts were recorded for this clonotype. Its antigen is unknown. The same data also went into a second study, on T cells of mothers and their children. This second study notes: All donors were healthy and Caucasian; they were a few mothers and their six children.

The sequence derives from a woman in her thirties or forties in good health. What was sequenced was blood. The chain is built from TRBV7-2 and TRBJ2-5; D remains ambiguous. CDR3 DNA: TGTGCCAGCAGCCGGAACACGGTCGGGGAGACCCAGTACTTC. This codes for CASSRNTVGETQYF.